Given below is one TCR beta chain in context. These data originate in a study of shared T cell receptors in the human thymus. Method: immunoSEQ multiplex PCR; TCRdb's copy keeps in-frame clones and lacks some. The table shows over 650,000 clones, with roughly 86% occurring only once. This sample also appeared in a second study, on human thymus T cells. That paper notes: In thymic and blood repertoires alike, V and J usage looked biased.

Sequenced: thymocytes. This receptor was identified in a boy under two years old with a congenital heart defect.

CDR3 sequence reads: CASSPTRLAGGPGRTDTQYF. In nucleotides, the CDR3 is TGTGCCAGCAGCCCGACTCGGCTAGCGGGAGGGCCGGGACGGACAGATACGCAGTATTTT. The chain is built from TRBV28 and TRBJ2-3, with 12 positions matching TRBD2. Germline CDR1 MDHEN, CDR2 SYDVKM. This CDR3 contains 20 residues. V trimming: 6 bases; J trimming: 3 bases; junction bases outside the gene matches: 19.